The 24 T cell receptor beta chains listed next were all sequenced from one sample in a study of blood T cells in healthy people across ages. Next came a second PCR, run for about 6 to 11 cycles, which used a sample-barcoded 5' primer along with a J-beta primer mix. TCRdb itself ran the 5' RACE reads through MiXCR, one entry per CDR3 protein. This repertoire shows fewer than 750,000 distinct CDR3 sequences, under 65% found once; its top ten account for 13%. Sequencing input: blood. The receptors stem from a woman older than 75 in good health.

The table lists this clonotype with a count of one. The CDR3 bases are TGTGCCAGCAGTTCAGGACAGGGGGTAGACTATGGCTACACCTTC. It codes for CASSSGQGVDYGYTF. The chain employs TRBV27 and TRBJ1-2; TRBD1 aligns across 10 bases. V trimming: 4 bases; J trimming: 3 bases; junction bases outside the gene matches: 5. CDR1 is MNHEY, CDR2 SMNVEV, per germline (reference sequence). The CDR3 has 15 amino acids.

Points on this clonotype: Being one base from a much bigger clone, this may be a read error. The conserved final phenylalanine or tryptophan is absent from the CDR3, which likely points to a read error. The chain joins TRBV7-3 to TRBJ2-3; no clear D gene. The CDR3 length is 13 residues. Germline values: CDR1 SGHTA, CDR2 FQGTGA. V was trimmed by 1 base and J by 8 bases, leaving 10 bases between them. The CDR3 DNA reads as TGTGCCAGCAGCTTAAATGCGCTCGCTACGCAGTATGTT. This translates into CASSLNALATQYV.

The chain uses TRBV29-1 and TRBJ1-2; 11 bases fit TRBD1. The germline V gene encodes CDR1 SQVTM and CDR2 ANQGSEA. V was pared by 3 bases and J by 7 bases, with 7 bases of the junction left unmatched. The CDR3 covers 14 residues. CDR3 nucleotide sequence: TGCAGCGTTGACCCGGGACAGGGGGAGGGTGGCTACACCTTC. Residues: CSVDPGQGEGGYTF.

In regard to this clonotype: A much more abundant neighbour one base away suggests this may be a read error. The rearrangement joins TRBV5-1 to TRBJ2-1; 7 nucleotides match TRBD1. This CDR3 has 16 residues. CDR1 is SGHRS and CDR2 is YFSETQ in the germline V gene. The CDR3 DNA follows: TGCACCAGCAGCCACTCGGGACAGAGCTCCTACAATGAGCAGTTCTTC. Translating gives CTSSHSGQSSYNEQFF.

Ten or more counts support this clonotype. This chain joins TRBV10-3 and TRBJ2-3; 7 positions match TRBD1. V was clipped by 2 bases and J by 3 bases; unmatched bases: 8. The CDR3 runs 16 residues. Germline V gene sequence: CDR1 ENHRY, CDR2 SYGVKD. The CDR3 sequence is CAISEPPGGGTDTQYF. As DNA, the CDR3 is TGTGCCATCAGTGAGCCTCCAGGGGGTGGGACAGATACGCAGTATTTT.

This clonotype was counted between two and nine times. J is TRBJ1-5 and V is TRBV7-2; D is perhaps TRBD1 (5 bases). Trimming took off 2 bases at V and 6 bases at J, with 17 bases between the two ends. The CDR3 loop spans 16 amino acids. The germline gives CDR1 SGHTA, CDR2 FQGNSA. CDR3 sequence reads: CASSLLGRAMGQPQHF. CDR3 nucleotides: TGTGCCAGCAGCTTACTAGGCAGGGCGATGGGTCAGCCCCAGCATTTT.

The chain is built from TRBV5-1 and TRBJ2-1, with TRBD2 matching over 11 bases. V lost 2 bases to trimming and J lost 0 bases; unmatched junction nucleotides: 10. Germline V gives CDR1 SGHRS, CDR2 YFSETQ. This CDR3 contains 19 residues. The CDR3 is CASSLPGLAVTSSYNEQFF. CDR3 nucleotide sequence: TGCGCCAGCAGCTTACCGGGACTAGCGGTGACGAGCTCCTACAATGAGCAGTTCTTC.

A remark on this clonotype: This may come from a read error, since a much larger clone is one base off. V is TRBV12-3 or TRBV12-4 and J is TRBJ2-1, with D possibly called TRBD1 or TRBD2 (5 bases each). Trimming left V 3 bases short and J 13 bases short, with 22 bases between. The length of the CDR3 is 15 residues. CDR3 region: CASSFRGATQETQFF. The CDR3 nucleotides are TGTGCCAGCAGTTTCCGAGGGGCCACACAAGAGACCCAGTTCTTC.

Worth noting for this clonotype: The junction differs from germline at one of its ends, possibly a read error. The rearrangement links TRBV2 to TRBJ2-5; perhaps TRBD2 as D (6 bases). Germline CDR1 and CDR2: SNHLY and FYNNEI. CDR3 length equals 15 residues. CDR3: CANSALRGNQETQYF. The CDR3 DNA follows: TGTGCCAACAGTGCCTTGCGGGGAAACCAAGAGACCCAGTACTTC.

The J gene is TRBJ2-5, the V gene TRBV7-2; 7 bases line up with TRBD2. The tail of the sequence fits TRBJ2-4 better, so the J call may be wrong. This CDR3 has 15 residues. Germline V gene data show CDR1 as SGHTA and CDR2 as FQGNSA. This CDR3 reads CTSSPSGRIQNIQYF. The CDR3 DNA reads TGTACCAGCAGCCCTAGCGGCAGGATTCAAAACATTCAGTACTTC.

V gene TRBV5-1 combines with J gene TRBJ2-3, with 8 bases matching TRBD2. Germline CDR1 is SGHRS and CDR2 is YFSETQ. The CDR3 runs to 16 residues. With V trimmed by 2 bases and J by 2 bases, 7 bases remained unmatched. The chain's CDR3 is CASSFRAGEITDTQYF. The CDR3 region has the DNA TGCGCCAGCAGCTTTCGAGCGGGGGAGATCACAGATACGCAGTATTTT.

As regards this clonotype: At one of its ends the junction is not consistent with the germline gene, which may arise from a read error. The chain joins TRBV7-2 to TRBJ1-5; the D is unclear. Germline assignment: CDR1 SGHTA and CDR2 FQGNSA. CDR3 length: 13 amino acids. The CDR3 here is CASSVGASQPLHF. As DNA, the CDR3 is TGTGCCAGCAGCGTAGGAGCGAGTCAGCCCCTGCATTTT.

On this clonotype itself: A clone one base away is much larger, so this may be a read error. The chain links TRBV28 to TRBJ1-5, with 8 bases fitting TRBD1. The germline gives CDR1 MDHEN, CDR2 SYDVKM. The CDR3 extends over 14 amino acids. This CDR3 reads CASSEGQGNQAQHF. CDR3 coding DNA: TGTGCCAGCAGTGAAGGACAGGGCAATCAGGCCCAGCATTTT.

This clonotype appeared many times. The genes are TRBV4-2 and TRBJ2-1, with D tentatively TRBD2 (6 bases). CDR1 is LGHNA, CDR2 YNFKEQ, per germline. The V and J ends lost 0 bases and 3 bases respectively, with 9 bases between them. CDR3 length: 15 amino acids. CDR3 sequence reads: CASSQERRDYNEQFF. As DNA, the CDR3 is TGTGCCAGCAGCCAAGAAAGGCGGGACTACAATGAGCAGTTCTTC.

This clonotype was seen ten or more times. V and J are TRBV3-1 and TRBJ1-5, with D possibly being TRBD1 (5 bases). CDR1 and CDR2 from the germline V gene are LGHDT and YNNKEL (reference sequence). Trimming took 4 bases from V and 0 from J, leaving 10 bases between them. The CDR3 covers 15 residues. CDR3 DNA: TGTGCCAGCAGCCCCCACAGGAATAGCAATCAGCCCCAGCATTTT. It codes for CASSPHRNSNQPQHF.

This clonotype is a singleton in its sample. The rearrangement uses TRBV30 and TRBJ1-5; D ambiguous. The CDR3 spans 13 residues. The ends were cut back, 2 bases at V and 3 bases at J, with 8 bases in the middle. The germline V gene has CDR1 GTSNPN and CDR2 SVGIG (reference sequence). CDR3 loop: CAWSPGYNQPQHF. Here the CDR3 DNA reads TGTGCCTGGAGTCCCGGGTACAATCAGCCCCAGCATTTT.

In regard to this clonotype: Mismatch with germline at one junction end may stem from a read error. The CDR3: CASGFTSGQGTQYF. The CDR3 coding sequence is TGTGCCAGCGGCTTTACTAGCGGGCAAGGGACCCAGTACTTC. The rearrangement links TRBV28 to TRBJ2-5; 9 bases are shared with TRBD2. This CDR3 region has 14 residues. CDR1 and CDR2 (germline): MDHEN, SYDVKM.

This chain uses TRBV9 with TRBJ2-1, with D perhaps TRBD2 (5 bases). Trimming took 4 bases from V and 6 from J, leaving 14 bases between them. CDR3 length equals 14 residues. Germline values: CDR1 SGDLS, CDR2 YYNGEE. The CDR3 region is CASSLAGLPNEQFF. The DNA of the CDR3 is TGTGCCAGCAGCCTTGCTGGACTCCCCAATGAGCAGTTCTTC.

This sequence joins TRBV2 and TRBJ1-1; the match to TRBD1 covers 9 bases. Unmatched junction bases numbered 13, after V lost 6 bases and J lost 11 bases. This CDR3 contains 14 residues. Germline values: CDR1 SNHLY, CDR2 FYNNEI. The CDR3 DNA reads TGTGCCAGCAGCCCGGGACAGGGCTTGCGGGGGGCTTTCTTT. Translating gives CASSPGQGLRGAFF. Complete variable domain (other parts from reference TRBV2 and TRBJ1-1): EPEVTQTPSHQVTQMGQEVILRCVPISNHLYFYWYRQILGQKVEFLVSFYNNEISEKSEIFDDQFSVERPDGSNFTLKIRSTKLEDSAMYFCASSPGQGLRGAFFGQGTRLTVV.

The chain recombines TRBV7-8 with TRBJ1-1; D may be TRBD1 (6 bases). The CDR3 is 13 residues long. In germline, CDR1 is SGHVS, CDR2 FQNEAQ. The germline V and J ends were trimmed by 10 bases and 4 bases, with 16 bases remaining between them. CDR3 sequence: CATRRGVVTEAFF. CDR3 nucleotides: TGTGCCACCCGGAGGGGGGTAGTCACTGAAGCTTTCTTT.

In its sample, this clonotype was seen many times. The chain employs TRBV7-2 and TRBJ2-7; either TRBD1 or TRBD2 may fit D (5 bases each). Germline V gene data show CDR1 as SGHTA and CDR2 as FQGNSA. The CDR3 is made up of 15 amino acids. The germline V and J ends were trimmed by 1 base and 2 bases, with 12 bases remaining between them. CDR3 protein: CASSLERGRTYEQYF. The CDR3 DNA is TGTGCCAGCAGCTTAGAAAGGGGACGTACCTACGAGCAGTACTTC. Looking up the rest from reference TRBV7-2 and TRBJ2-7 gives the full variable domain: GAGVSQSPSNKVTEKGKDVELRCDPISGHTALYWYRQSLGQGLEFLIYFQGNSAPDKSGLPSDRFSAERTGGSVSTLTIQRTQQEDSAVYLCASSLERGRTYEQYFGPGTRLTVT.

The CDR3 region is CSARSLPSGNTIYF. The CDR3 DNA sequence: TGCAGTGCTAGAAGCTTACCCTCTGGAAACACCATATATTTT. This chain links TRBV20-1 with TRBJ1-3; D call uncertain. The CDR3 totals 14 residues. The germline V gene encodes CDR1 DFQATT and CDR2 SNEGSKA (reference sequence). V lost 2 bases and J 0 bases, leaving 8 bases between the germline ends.

The table lists this clonotype with many counts. The V and J genes are TRBV20-1 and TRBJ1-1; TRBD1 might be the D (5 bases). Germline V gene lookup returns CDR1 DFQATT and CDR2 SNEGSKA (reference sequence). This CDR3 is built from 15 residues. Trimming cost V 3 bases and J 5 bases, with 19 bases left between them. CDR3 protein: CSARGKGQGGTEAFF. The DNA for the CDR3 is TGCAGTGCTAGGGGGAAAGGGCAGGGAGGTACTGAAGCTTTCTTT.

This clonotype came up once. The chain employs TRBV27 and TRBJ1-5; TRBD1 is a possible D gene (5 bases). Germline-derived CDR1 and CDR2 are MNHEY and SMNVEV (reference sequence). The CDR3 loop spans 14 amino acids. V shed 4 bases and J shed 6 bases, with 13 bases lying between them. CDR3 residues: CASSSQTAGQPQHF. For the CDR3, the DNA is TGTGCCAGCAGTTCCCAGACAGCCGGTCAGCCCCAGCATTTT.